Listed below are T cell receptor beta chains from one sample, sequenced in a study of long-term antiretroviral therapy in people with HIV. TCRdb's table, derived via immunoSEQ multiplex PCR, lists solely in-frame clones and lacks some. Among tens of thousands of clones listed, approximately 84% were seen once. This sample comprised unsorted PBMCs, obtained 2 years after starting antiretroviral therapy. These receptors originate from a man aged 50 to 59 with HIV. Both conserved end residues are part of each CDR3. A D gene is named only where the DNA matches it firmly. Size is omitted from some rows. Given values are once, few, many or a class for expanded clones.

abundance,j_gene,d_gene,v_gene,CDR3nt,CDR3aa
NA,TRBJ2-1,NA,TRBV7-9,TGTGCCAGCAGAGGACCCTTTCTGGATGAGCAGTTCTTC,CASRGPFLDEQFF
NA,TRBJ2-5,NA,TRBV7-9,TGTGCCAGCAGCTTTAGCGGCCAAGAGACCCAGTACTTC,CASSFSGQETQYF
once,TRBJ1-1,NA,TRBV5-5,TGTGCCAGCAGCTTGGCATCCAGGGGATTGAGGGGCACTGAAGCTTTCTTT,CASSLASRGLRGTEAFF
NA,TRBJ1-2,TRBD1,TRBV30,TGTGCCTGGAGTGTACCATTCCGGACAGGGAGGTCTGGCTACACCTTC,CAWSVPFRTGRSGYTF
NA,TRBJ2-5,TRBD2,TRBV15,TGTGCCACCAGCAGACTTGTGGGTGAGGGACTAGCGGCGCAAGAGACCCAGTACTTC,CATSRLVGEGLAAQETQYF
NA,TRBJ2-1,TRBD1,TRBV14,TGTGCCAGCAGCCAATTCTTAGGACAGGGAAACAATGAGCAGTTCTTC,CASSQFLGQGNNEQFF
NA,TRBJ1-5,NA,TRBV6-5,TGTGCCAGCAGCCGGGGGCAAAGTTGGAATCAGCCCCAGCATTTT,CASSRGQSWNQPQHF
NA,TRBJ2-5,NA,TRBV5-6,TGTGCCAGCAGCCTGTACGGGGCCGGGGAGACCCAGTACTTC,CASSLYGAGETQYF
NA,TRBJ2-1,TRBD2,TRBV10-3,TGTGCCATCAGTTCCCGGACTAGCGGGAGCGACAATGAGCAGTTCTTC,CAISSRTSGSDNEQFF
NA,TRBJ2-1,NA,TRBV2,TGTGCCAGCAGTGGTCACAATGAGCAGTTCTTC,CASSGHNEQFF
NA,TRBJ2-5,NA,TRBV6-1,TGTGCCAGCAGTGAAGAGGGGTTACGGTACCAAGAGACCCAGTACTTC,CASSEEGLRYQETQYF
NA,TRBJ1-5,NA,TRBV4-1,TGCGCCAGCAGAAGGAATCCCGCTAGCAATCAGCCCCAGCATTTT,CASRRNPASNQPQHF
NA,TRBJ2-1,NA,TRBV12-5,TGTGCTAGTGGTTACCATAACCCACTCGGATTAGGGCAGGGAAACTCCTACAATGAGCAGTTCTTC,CASGYHNPLGLGQGNSYNEQFF
NA,TRBJ2-1,TRBD1,TRBV7-2,TGTGCCAGCAGCGTCGACAGGGAAGGTGGGTTCAATGAGCAGTTCTTC,CASSVDREGGFNEQFF
NA,TRBJ2-1,TRBD2,TRBV15,TGTGCCACCAGCAGAACGGGACTAGCGAACAATGAGCAGTTCTTC,CATSRTGLANNEQFF
NA,TRBJ1-6,NA,TRBV11-2,TGTGCCAGCAGCTTAAGGTCTTTAGGGGCCACGGGTTCACCCCTCCACTTT,CASSLRSLGATGSPLHF
NA,TRBJ1-1,NA,TRBV18,TGTGCCAGCTCACCTCAGGCGGGGGCTGAAGCTTTCTTT,CASSPQAGAEAFF
NA,TRBJ2-2,NA,TRBV27,TGTGCCAGCAGTTTTTCAGGGCGCGGCACCGGGGAGCTGTTTTTT,CASSFSGRGTGELFF
NA,TRBJ2-1,TRBD1,TRBV5-4,TGTGCCAGCAGCCCCGGACAGGGGGCGATAAGTCCGGACAATGAGCAGTTCTTC,CASSPGQGAISPDNEQFF
NA,TRBJ2-5,NA,TRBV7-8,TGTGCCAGCAGCGCCCTAGCGCACCAAGAGACCCAGTACTTC,CASSALAHQETQYF
NA,TRBJ1-6,NA,TRBV7-8,TGTGCCAGCAGCTTAGGACAGAGAACCTCGAGCTCCTATAATTCACCCCTCCACTTT,CASSLGQRTSSSYNSPLHF
NA,TRBJ2-3,NA,TRBV5-1,TGCGCCAGCAGGAGAGGACAGTCCACAGATACGCAGTATTTT,CASRRGQSTDTQYF
NA,TRBJ2-7,TRBD2,TRBV2,TGTGCCACTTGGGGTAGAGCGGGAGGGCGGTCCGAGCAGTACTTC,CATWGRAGGRSEQYF
NA,TRBJ1-5,TRBD1,TRBV4-1,TGCGCCAGCAGCCACTTAGACAGGGTGAATCAGCCCCAGCATTTT,CASSHLDRVNQPQHF
NA,TRBJ2-3,NA,TRBV9,TGTGCCAGCAGCACCAGAGGGGTAGCCCAAGATACGCAGTATTTT,CASSTRGVAQDTQYF
NA,TRBJ1-1,NA,TRBV19,TGTGCCAGTAGTATAGCCGGCGCGAAATTGAACACTGAAGCTTTCTTT,CASSIAGAKLNTEAFF
NA,TRBJ1-5,NA,TRBV18,TGTGCCAGCTCACAGAGCACAGGATGGGGCAATCAGCCCCAGCATTTT,CASSQSTGWGNQPQHF
once,TRBJ1-1,TRBD1,TRBV10-3,TGTGCCATCAGTCCCGGGACAGAGAACACTGAAGCTTTCTTT,CAISPGTENTEAFF
NA,TRBJ2-7,TRBD1,TRBV19,TGTGCCAGTGCGCCGGGACAGGGGATCCACGAGCAGTACTTC,CASAPGQGIHEQYF
NA,TRBJ1-1,TRBD1,TRBV16,TGTGCCAGCCTAGAGGGGGCCACTGAAGCTTTCTTT,CASLEGATEAFF
NA,TRBJ2-3,TRBD2,TRBV10-3,TGTGCCATAGGGGGAAGTGTAGCGGGGCCCTCTAGCACAGATACGCAGTATTTT,CAIGGSVAGPSSTDTQYF
NA,TRBJ2-1,NA,TRBV4-3,TGCGCCAGCAGCCAAGAAGCGTCCCTAGGATACAATGAGCAGTTCTTC,CASSQEASLGYNEQFF
NA,TRBJ2-3,TRBD2,TRBV7-9,TGTGCCAGCCAGGGACTAGCGGGGGTAGATACGCAGTATTTT,CASQGLAGVDTQYF
NA,TRBJ2-5,NA,TRBV28,TGTGCCAGCAGTTCGAAGCGACAGGCGAGGCAAGAGACCCAGTACTTC,CASSSKRQARQETQYF
NA,TRBJ1-1,NA,TRBV6-6,TGTGCCAGCACCCCCTCACGTGGCGGTGAAGCTTTCTTT,CASTPSRGGEAFF
NA,TRBJ2-7,NA,TRBV19,TGTGCCAGTAGTATTCGAGGGCGAGGCGAGCAGTACTTC,CASSIRGRGEQYF
NA,TRBJ1-1,TRBD1,TRBV4-3,TGCGCCAGCAGCATACGACAGGGAGATACTGAAGCTTTCTTT,CASSIRQGDTEAFF
NA,TRBJ1-5,TRBD1,TRBV5-6,TGTGCCAGCAGCTTGGCAGGGGGCCATCAGCCCCAGCATTTT,CASSLAGGHQPQHF
NA,TRBJ2-7,NA,TRBV30,TGTGCCTGGGCGGGCTCCTACGAGCAGTACTTC,CAWAGSYEQYF
NA,TRBJ1-2,TRBD1,TRBV4-3,TGCGCCAGCGTGCGGAAATACAGGGGGGACTATGGCTACACCTTC,CASVRKYRGDYGYTF
few,TRBJ2-7,NA,TRBV2,TGTGCCAGCAGGGCCGACAGTTACTACGAGCAGTACTTC,CASRADSYYEQYF
NA,TRBJ2-3,NA,TRBV28,TGTGCCAGCAGTTCCCACGGCGGCACGGAAGATACGCAGTATTTT,CASSSHGGTEDTQYF
once,TRBJ2-3,TRBD2,TRBV11-2,TGTGCCAGCAGCTTAGATCGCCTAGCGGGGGGAAAGAAGTATTTT,CASSLDRLAGGKKYF
NA,TRBJ2-3,NA,TRBV28,TGTGCCAGCGCGGGCCCTGGAACAGATACGCAGTATTTT,CASAGPGTDTQYF
NA,TRBJ2-3,NA,TRBV6-4,TGTGCCAGCAGTGTTCTCTGGGACTCCACAGATACGCAGTATTTT,CASSVLWDSTDTQYF
few,TRBJ2-7,TRBD1,TRBV30,TGTGCCTGGAGAAGACAGGGAGTCTACGAGCAGTACTTC,CAWRRQGVYEQYF
NA,TRBJ1-1,NA,TRBV5-6,TGTGCCAGCAGCTTGGGGGGGGTACGGACTGAAGCTTTCTTT,CASSLGGVRTEAFF
NA,TRBJ2-1,NA,TRBV19,TGTGCCAGTAGCTCACGCTCTTCCTACAATGAGCAGTTCTTC,CASSSRSSYNEQFF
NA,TRBJ1-1,TRBD1,TRBV7-6,TGTGCCAGCAGCAGATACAGGGGGCCCCCGAACACTGAAGCTTTCTTT,CASSRYRGPPNTEAFF
NA,TRBJ2-5,NA,TRBV11-2,TGTGCCAGCGGGACCAGGGGAGAGAAAGAGACCCAGTACTTC,CASGTRGEKETQYF
NA,TRBJ1-6,NA,TRBV7-2,TGTGCCAGCAGCTTAGCCGAGAGAGATAATTCACCCCTCCACTTT,CASSLAERDNSPLHF